Shown below are 8 T cell receptor beta chains from a single sample sequenced in a study of OX40 agonist ivuxolimab in advanced cancers. Measured with immunoSEQ multiplex PCR; TCRdb has only the in-frame clones, and not every one. This table holds roughly 70,000 clones, about 82% found once. The source material was CD4+ or CD8+ T cells sorted from blood, sampled in a trial of the OX40 agonist ivuxolimab. Every receptor here comes from an adult with an advanced solid tumor such as melanoma, head and neck, liver or kidney cancer.

The J gene is TRBJ2-7, the V gene TRBV6-1, with TRBD1 matching 11 bases. CDR1 and CDR2 from the germline V gene are MNHNS and SASEGT. CDR3 length equals 14 residues. Trimming cost V 7 bases and J 4 bases; bases outside gene matches: 6. The CDR3 sequence is CASKQGQGVYEQYF. For the CDR3, the DNA is TGTGCCAGCAAGCAGGGACAGGGGGTATACGAGCAGTACTTC.

This rearrangement joins TRBV11-2 to TRBJ1-4; maybe TRBD1 (5 bases). With 11 bases removed from V and 3 bases from J, the gap between germline ends came to 13 bases. The CDR3 consists of 13 residues. The V gene's germline CDR1 is SGHAT and CDR2 FQNNGV. This CDR3 reads CAVSGGPNEKLFF. DNA of the CDR3: TGTGCCGTTAGCGGGGGACCTAATGAAAAACTGTTTTTT.

J is TRBJ2-3 and V is TRBV9; D unresolved. V was pared by 3 bases and J by 3 bases, with 5 bases between. The V gene's germline CDR1 is SGDLS and CDR2 YYNGEE. The CDR3 covers 12 residues. The CDR3: CASSELTDTQYF. CDR3 nucleotide sequence: TGTGCCAGCAGCGAACTGACAGATACGCAGTATTTT. The whole variable domain, filled in from reference TRBV9 and TRBJ2-3, reads DSGVTQTPKHLITATGQRVTLRCSPRSGDLSVYWYQQSLDQGLQFLIQYYNGEERAKGNILERFSAQQFPDLHSELNLSSLELGDSALYFCASSELTDTQYFGPGTRLTVL.

This clone occurred once. This chain links TRBV19 with TRBJ2-3; perhaps D is TRBD1 or TRBD2 (5 bases each). The CDR3 is 17 residues long. V was shortened by 4 bases and J by 0 bases, with 17 bases between the two germline ends. Germline V gene data show CDR1 as LNHDA and CDR2 as SQIVND (reference sequence). CDR3 DNA sequence: TGTGCCAGTAGTAATCGTCCGGGACCGGATAGCACAGATACGCAGTATTTT. As protein: CASSNRPGPDSTDTQYF.

This clone has more than one count but fewer than ten. The chain joins TRBV7-2 to TRBJ2-7, with D perhaps matching TRBD2 (6 bases). CDR1 and CDR2 (germline): SGHTA, FQGNSA. V lost 4 bases, J lost 6 bases, and 13 bases lay in between. The CDR3 sequence is 13 residues long. The DNA of the CDR3 is TGTGCCAGCAGCTGGGACTCCCTAAGCGAGCAGTACTTC. It codes for CASSWDSLSEQYF.

The gene calls are TRBV28 and TRBJ2-3, with D uncertain. Germline CDR1 is MDHEN and CDR2 is SYDVKM. CDR3 length: 15 residues. V dropped 8 bases and J dropped 3 bases, with 18 bases sitting between them. The DNA of the CDR3 is TGTGCCAGCTTACCAGGTGGGGTAGGGACAGATACGCAGTATTTT. Its translation: CASLPGGVGTDTQYF. The whole variable domain, filled in from reference TRBV28 and TRBJ2-3, reads DVKVTQSSRYLVKRTGEKVFLECVQDMDHENMFWYRQDPGLGLRLIYFSYDVKMKEKGDIPEGYSVSREKKERFSLILESASTNQTSMYLCASLPGGVGTDTQYFGPGTRLTVL.

The gene calls are TRBV5-5 and TRBJ1-2; TRBD1 is a possible D gene (6 bases). Between the trimmed V and J ends, which lost 4 bases and 3 bases, there was a span of 16 bases. The germline V gene has CDR1 SGHKS and CDR2 YYEKEE (reference sequence). The CDR3 runs 15 residues. CDR3 bases: TGTGCCAGCAGCCCCACGGGGGCGGGGGACTATGGCTACACCTTC. Amino acid sequence: CASSPTGAGDYGYTF.

This chain uses TRBV28 with TRBJ1-2, with D perhaps TRBD1 (5 bases). Germline V gene lookup returns CDR1 MDHEN and CDR2 SYDVKM. The CDR3 loop spans 13 amino acids. Trimming took 5 bases from V and 6 from J, leaving 13 bases between them. Here the CDR3 reads CASSPVRDDGYTF. CDR3 DNA sequence: TGTGCCAGCAGTCCCGTCCGGGACGATGGCTACACCTTC.